This T cell receptor (beta chain) was captured by sequencing in a study of sequential checkpoint blockade in melanoma. Study-level information: Randomization was 1:1 between first-line nivolumab→ipilimumab and ipilimumab→nivolumab. Maintenance nivolumab came after either treatment sequence.

Generated by immunoSEQ multiplex PCR, the TCRdb table keeps only in-frame clones and is missing some. This sample carries under 20,000 clones, 50% to 65% of them seen once, and the ten largest clones take roughly 18%. Treatment noted: randomized to nivolumab then ipilimumab (arm A) or the reverse (arm B). DNA-damaging chemotherapy had not been given to any patient beforehand. PBMC sorting kept live CD3+CD8+ cells without CD19 or CD56. Trimming took 0 bases from V and 7 from J, leaving 9 bases between them. The CDR3 length is 13 residues. The germline CDR1 and CDR2 sequences are MNHEY and SVGAGI. Sequencing used CD8+ T cells sorted from blood (inferred from file names), obtained from a patient given nivolumab and ipilimumab in sequence. The chain carries TRBV6-5 and TRBJ1-1, with unresolved D. The TCR was taken from a human donor with melanoma. The CDR3 DNA is TGTGCCAGCAGTTACTCGCATCTAAGTGAAGCTTTCTTT. Translating it yields CASSYSHLSEAFF.